The 2 T cell receptor beta chains given below trace back to one sample, sequenced in a study of early T cells in non-severe SARS-CoV-2 infection (dated by TCRdb to about 2021). The method behind the library was 5' RACE. TCRdb shows the sequencer as NextSeq 500. TCRdb itself trimmed the public reads at Q25 with fastp, ran MiXCR and retained productive beta chains. Every entry covers one CDR3 protein and lists the most common genes and DNA from its rows. The sample table shows about 85,000 distinct CDR3 sequences, and roughly an eighth are seen once. Together, the top ten hold 6.5% to 8.5% of the sample. The sequencing sample was made of whole blood. Every receptor here comes from an adult who was a healthcare worker with PCR-confirmed SARS-CoV-2 infection or an uninfected control (not recorded which).

This chain uses TRBV7-2 with TRBJ1-2, with 7 bases aligning to TRBD1. Unmatched junction bases numbered 7, after V lost 0 bases and J lost 6 bases. The germline CDR1 and CDR2 sequences are SGHTA and FQGNSA. The CDR3 extends over 15 amino acids. The CDR3 DNA sequence: TGTGCCAGCAGCTTAGCTCGGGCAGGGGGTGATGGCTACACCTTC. The encoded protein is CASSLARAGGDGYTF.

The V and J genes are TRBV7-6 and TRBJ2-5; D not certain. V lost 4 bases and J lost 4, with 13 bases in between. This CDR3 is built from 14 residues. Per germline, CDR1 SGHVS and CDR2 FNYEAQ. Written as DNA, the CDR3 is TGTGCCAGCAGCTCGGCCACCATAGGAGAGACCCAGTACTTC. It encodes CASSSATIGETQYF.